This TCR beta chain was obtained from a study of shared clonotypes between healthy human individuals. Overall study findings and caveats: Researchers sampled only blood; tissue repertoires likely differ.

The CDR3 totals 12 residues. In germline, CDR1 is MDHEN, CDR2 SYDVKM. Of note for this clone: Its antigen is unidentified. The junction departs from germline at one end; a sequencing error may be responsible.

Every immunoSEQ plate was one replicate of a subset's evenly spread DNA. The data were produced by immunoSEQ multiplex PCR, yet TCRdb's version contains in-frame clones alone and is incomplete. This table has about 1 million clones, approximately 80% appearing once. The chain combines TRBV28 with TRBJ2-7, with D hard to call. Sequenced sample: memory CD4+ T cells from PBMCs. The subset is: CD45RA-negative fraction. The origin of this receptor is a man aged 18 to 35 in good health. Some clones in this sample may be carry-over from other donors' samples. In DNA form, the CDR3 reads TGTGCCAGCAGTGGTCAGGACGGAGTGGCCCCCTTC. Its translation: CASSGQDGVAPF.